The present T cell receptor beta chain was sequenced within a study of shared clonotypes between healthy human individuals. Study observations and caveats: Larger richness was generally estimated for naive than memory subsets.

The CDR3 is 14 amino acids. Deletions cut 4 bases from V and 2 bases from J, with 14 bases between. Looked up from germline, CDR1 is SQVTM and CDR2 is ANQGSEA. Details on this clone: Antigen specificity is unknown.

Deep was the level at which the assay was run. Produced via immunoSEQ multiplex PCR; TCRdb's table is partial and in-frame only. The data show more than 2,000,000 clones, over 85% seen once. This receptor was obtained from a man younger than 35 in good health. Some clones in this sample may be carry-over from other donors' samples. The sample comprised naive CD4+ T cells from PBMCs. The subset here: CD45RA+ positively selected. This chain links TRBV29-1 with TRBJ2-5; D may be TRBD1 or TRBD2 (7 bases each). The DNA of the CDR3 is TGCAGCGTTGCCTACAGGGGAGGGCAAGAGACCCAGTACTTC. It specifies CSVAYRGGQETQYF.